This T cell receptor beta chain was sequenced for a study of radiotherapy plus CTLA-4 blockade in lung cancer. TCRdb keeps only in-frame clones here, not all; method: immunoSEQ multiplex PCR. The sample has 90,000 to 100,000 clones, roughly 80% seen once. Germline CDR1 is SNHLY and CDR2 is FYNNEI. The CDR3 extends over 13 amino acids. With V trimmed by 7 bases and J by 5 bases, 8 bases remained unmatched. This specimen consisted of peripheral blood, obtained from a patient treated with radiotherapy plus ipilimumab. The rearrangement uses TRBV2 and TRBJ2-7; 7 bases fit TRBD1. The TCR originated in a human donor with non-small cell lung cancer that progressed on radiotherapy plus ipilimumab. The DNA for the CDR3 is TGTGCCAGCACCCCGACAGGGATCCACGAGCAGTACTTC. It encodes CASTPTGIHEQYF. Full variable domain (missing parts from reference TRBV2 and TRBJ2-7): EPEVTQTPSHQVTQMGQEVILRCVPISNHLYFYWYRQILGQKVEFLVSFYNNEISEKSEIFDDQFSVERPDGSNFTLKIRSTKLEDSAMYFCASTPTGIHEQYFGPGTRLTVT.